The T cell receptor beta chain under discussion was sequenced for a study of T-cell memory formation after mild COVID-19. Findings of the study overall: In pre-infection memory, a portion of responding clones appeared, which suggested that cross-reactive memory joined. Contracting clones, day 15 to 85, had balanced CD4/CD8, and later expanders favored CD4+.

This CDR3 region has 13 residues. The germline gives CDR1 LGHNT, CDR2 FRNRAP. Trimming cost V 3 bases and J 2 bases, with 7 bases left between them. cDNA libraries for TCR alpha and TCR beta, carrying sample barcodes and UMIs, came from 5'RACE with constant-segment primers. TCRdb fed the 5' RACE reads into MiXCR, producing one record per CDR3 protein. Of roughly 110,000 distinct CDR3 sequences in the sample, over 15% were seen once. Note on this clonotype: The antigen is not known.

The J gene is TRBJ1-1, the V gene TRBV12-5; D is unresolved. This sequence was found in an adult woman who had mild COVID-19 (a few samples of this study predate the infection). Cell type and time point are not known. Input material: PBMCs or a T cell subset sorted from them (not recorded which). The CDR3 region is CASGLGLNTEAFF. For the CDR3, the DNA is TGTGCTAGTGGTTTAGGTTTAAACACTGAAGCTTTCTTT.